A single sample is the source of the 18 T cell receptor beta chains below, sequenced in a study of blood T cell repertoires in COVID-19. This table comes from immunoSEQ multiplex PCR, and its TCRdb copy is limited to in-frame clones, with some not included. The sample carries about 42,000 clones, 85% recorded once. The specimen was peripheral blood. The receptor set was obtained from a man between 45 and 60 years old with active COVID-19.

CDR3 coding DNA: TGTGCCAGCAGCCAACTAGCGGAAGTCGGTTACAATGAGCAGTTCTTC. Its translation is CASSQLAEVGYNEQFF. The chain joins TRBV14 to TRBJ2-1; 7 bases match TRBD2. Germline V gene sequence: CDR1 SGHDN, CDR2 FVKESK. Losses at the gene ends were 2 bases for V and 4 bases for J; bases not matched to a gene: 8. The CDR3 is made up of 16 amino acids.

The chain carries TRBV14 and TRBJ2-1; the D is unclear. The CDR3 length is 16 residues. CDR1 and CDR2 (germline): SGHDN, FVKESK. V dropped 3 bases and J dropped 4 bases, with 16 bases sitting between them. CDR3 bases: TGTGCCAGCAGCCATAGCCCGCTAGACCCATACAATGAGCAGTTCTTC. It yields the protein CASSHSPLDPYNEQFF.

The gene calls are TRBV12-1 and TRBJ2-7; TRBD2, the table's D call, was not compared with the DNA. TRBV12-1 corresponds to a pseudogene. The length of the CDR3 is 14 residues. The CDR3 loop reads CASSLAGGAYEQYF. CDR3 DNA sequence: TGTGCCAGCAGCTTAGCGGGGGGGGCCTACGAGCAGTACTTC.

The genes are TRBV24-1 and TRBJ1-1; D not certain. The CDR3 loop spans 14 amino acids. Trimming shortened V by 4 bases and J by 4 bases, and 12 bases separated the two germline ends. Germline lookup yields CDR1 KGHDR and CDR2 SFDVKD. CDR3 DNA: TGTGCCACCAGTGACTCGGGATCGGGCACTGAAGCTTTCTTT. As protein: CATSDSGSGTEAFF.

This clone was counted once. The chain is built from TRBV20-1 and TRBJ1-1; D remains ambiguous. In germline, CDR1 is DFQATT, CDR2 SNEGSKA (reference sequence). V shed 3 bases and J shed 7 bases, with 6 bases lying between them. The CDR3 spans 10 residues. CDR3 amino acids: CSASSSEAFF. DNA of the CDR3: TGCAGTGCTAGTTCGAGTGAAGCTTTCTTT.

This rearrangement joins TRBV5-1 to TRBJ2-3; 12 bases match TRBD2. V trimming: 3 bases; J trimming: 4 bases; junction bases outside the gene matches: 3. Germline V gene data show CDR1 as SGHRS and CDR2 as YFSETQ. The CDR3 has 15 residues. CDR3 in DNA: TGCGCCAGCAGCTCTAGCGGGGGGGCCGCAGATACGCAGTATTTT. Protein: CASSSSGGAADTQYF.

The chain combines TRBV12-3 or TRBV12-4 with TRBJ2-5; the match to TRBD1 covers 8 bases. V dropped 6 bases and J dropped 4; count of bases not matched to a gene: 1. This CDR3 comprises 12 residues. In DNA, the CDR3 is TGTGCCAGCAGGACAGGGGCAGAGACCCAGTACTTC. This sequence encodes CASRTGAETQYF.

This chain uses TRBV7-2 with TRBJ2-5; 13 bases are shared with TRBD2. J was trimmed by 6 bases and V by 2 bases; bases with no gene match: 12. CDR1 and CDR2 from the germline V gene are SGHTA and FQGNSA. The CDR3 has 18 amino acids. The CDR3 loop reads CASSLSLTSGGAGKTQYF. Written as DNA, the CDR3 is TGTGCCAGCAGCTTATCGCTAACTAGCGGGGGGGCTGGGAAGACCCAGTACTTC. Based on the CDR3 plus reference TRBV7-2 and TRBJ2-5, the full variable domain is GAGVSQSPSNKVTEKGKDVELRCDPISGHTALYWYRQSLGQGLEFLIYFQGNSAPDKSGLPSDRFSAERTGGSVSTLTIQRTQQEDSAVYLCASSLSLTSGGAGKTQYFGPGTRLLVL.

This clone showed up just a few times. The CDR3 nucleotides are TGTGCCAGCAGCGTATCCCCCCATCAGGGATCCTATGGCTACACCTTC. This translates into CASSVSPHQGSYGYTF. The rearrangement joins TRBV9 to TRBJ1-2; possibly TRBD1 for D (5 bases). Between the trimmed V and J ends, which lost 1 base and 4 bases, there was a span of 17 bases. Germline V lookup: CDR1 SGDLS, CDR2 YYNGEE. CDR3 size: 16 residues.

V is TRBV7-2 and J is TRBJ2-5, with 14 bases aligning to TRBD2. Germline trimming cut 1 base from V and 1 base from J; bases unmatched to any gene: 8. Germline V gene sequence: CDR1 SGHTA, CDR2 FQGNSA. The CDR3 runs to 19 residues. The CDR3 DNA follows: TGTGCCAGCAGCTTAGGGGGAAGACTAGCGGGAGGGCCCCAAGAGACCCAGTACTTC. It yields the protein CASSLGGRLAGGPQETQYF.

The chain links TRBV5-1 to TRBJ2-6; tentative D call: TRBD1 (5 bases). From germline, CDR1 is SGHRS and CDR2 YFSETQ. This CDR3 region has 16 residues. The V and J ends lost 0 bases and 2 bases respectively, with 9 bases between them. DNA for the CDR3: TGCGCCAGCAGCTTGGTTCCCAGGGCTGGGGCCAACGTCCTGACTTTC. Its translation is CASSLVPRAGANVLTF.

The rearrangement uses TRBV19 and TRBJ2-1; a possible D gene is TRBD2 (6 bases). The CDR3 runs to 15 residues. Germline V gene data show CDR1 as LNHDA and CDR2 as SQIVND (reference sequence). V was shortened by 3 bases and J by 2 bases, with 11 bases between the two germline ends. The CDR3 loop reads CASSIEASAYNEQFF. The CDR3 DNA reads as TGTGCCAGTAGTATTGAAGCTAGCGCCTACAATGAGCAGTTCTTC.

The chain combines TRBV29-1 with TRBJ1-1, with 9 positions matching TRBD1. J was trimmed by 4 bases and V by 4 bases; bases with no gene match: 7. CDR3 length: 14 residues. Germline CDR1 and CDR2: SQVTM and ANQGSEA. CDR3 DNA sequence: TGCAGCGTTGTGCCGGGACAGGGCGGCACTGAAGCTTTCTTT. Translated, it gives CSVVPGQGGTEAFF.

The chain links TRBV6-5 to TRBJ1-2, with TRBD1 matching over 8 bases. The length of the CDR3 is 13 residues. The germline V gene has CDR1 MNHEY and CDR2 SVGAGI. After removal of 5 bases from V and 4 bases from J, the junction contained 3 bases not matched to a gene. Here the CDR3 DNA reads TGTGCCAGCAGTACAGGGGGTGGCTATGGCTACACCTTC. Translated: CASSTGGGYGYTF.

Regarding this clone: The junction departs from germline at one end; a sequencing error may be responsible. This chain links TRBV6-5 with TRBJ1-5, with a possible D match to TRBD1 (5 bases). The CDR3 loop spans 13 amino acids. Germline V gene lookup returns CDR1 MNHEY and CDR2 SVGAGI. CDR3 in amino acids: CASSSDSSQPQHF. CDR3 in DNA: TGTGCCAGCAGTTCCGACAGCAGTCAGCCCCAGCATTTT.

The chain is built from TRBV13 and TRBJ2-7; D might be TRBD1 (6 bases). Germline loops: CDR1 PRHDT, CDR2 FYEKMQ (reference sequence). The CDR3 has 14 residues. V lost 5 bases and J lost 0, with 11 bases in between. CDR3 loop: CASSPGDSSYEQYF. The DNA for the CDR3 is TGTGCCAGCAGCCCAGGGGATAGCTCCTACGAGCAGTACTTC.

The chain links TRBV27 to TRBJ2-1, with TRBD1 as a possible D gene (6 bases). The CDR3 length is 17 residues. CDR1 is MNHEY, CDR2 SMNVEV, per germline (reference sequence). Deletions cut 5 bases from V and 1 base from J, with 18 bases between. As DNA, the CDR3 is TGTGCCAGCAGTCCACAAGACAGGATTATATCCTACAATGAGCAGTTCTTC. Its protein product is CASSPQDRIISYNEQFF.

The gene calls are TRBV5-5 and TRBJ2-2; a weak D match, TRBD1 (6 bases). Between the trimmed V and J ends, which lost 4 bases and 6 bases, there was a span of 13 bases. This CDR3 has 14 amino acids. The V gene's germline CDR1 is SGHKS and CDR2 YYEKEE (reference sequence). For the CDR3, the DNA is TGTGCCAGCAGCGGGACACCGACTTCCGGGGAGCTGTTTTTT. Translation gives CASSGTPTSGELFF.